What follows are 30 T cell receptor beta chains derived from one specimen sequenced in a study of T cells in Graves' hyperthyroidism and ophthalmopathy. From RNA transcripts, TCR beta CDR3 regions were amplified. Initially, a first-round RT-PCR of the TCR CDR3 employed the HTBI primer set. TCRdb recomputed calls from the multiplex PCR reads with MiXCR, one row per CDR3 protein. The sample contains about 360,000 distinct CDR3 sequences, approximately 13% of which appear only once. The specimen sequenced was blood. The receptors were sampled from a woman aged 18-29 years with Graves' hyperthyroidism.

This clonotype has ten or more counts. The chain uses TRBV20-1 and TRBJ1-1, with D possibly being TRBD1 (6 bases). The V gene lost 6 bases and the J gene lost 5 bases, with 16 bases spanning the gap. CDR3 length equals 13 residues. Germline V CDR1 and CDR2: DFQATT, SNEGSKA (reference sequence). The CDR3 reads CSASLQGGTEAFF. The CDR3 DNA sequence: TGCAGTGCCTCCCTACAGGGAGGTACTGAAGCTTTCTTT.

About this clonotype itself: A read error may account for a junction end that differs from germline. This chain links TRBV12-3 or TRBV12-4 with TRBJ2-1; tentatively, D is TRBD1 (5 bases). This CDR3 has 16 amino acids. The CDR3 DNA follows: TGTGCCAGCAGTTCGCCCTCAGACAGCTTCTACAGTGAGCAGTTCTTC. Amino acids: CASSSPSDSFYSEQFF.

This chain connects TRBV6-2 or TRBV6-3 to TRBJ1-6; D is ambiguous. Trimming left V 7 bases short and J 0 bases short, with 13 bases between. The CDR3 has 16 amino acids. Germline CDR1 and CDR2: MNHEY and SVGEGT. CDR3 protein: CASTADLSSYNSPLHF. In nucleotides, the CDR3 is TGTGCCAGCACCGCCGATTTGAGCTCCTATAATTCACCCCTCCACTTT.

The table lists this clonotype with a few counts. V gene TRBV30 combines with J gene TRBJ1-5, with a weak D call TRBD1 (6 bases). Trimming took off 2 bases at V and 1 base at J, with 18 bases between the two ends. The CDR3 sequence is 17 residues long. Looked up from germline, CDR1 is GTSNPN and CDR2 is SVGIG (reference sequence). The CDR3 DNA sequence: TGTGCCTGGAGTCTTGGGGGGGGGCTGATAAGCAATCAGCCCCAGCATTTT. Its translation: CAWSLGGGLISNQPQHF.

Many counts were recorded for this clonotype. The chain is built from TRBV7-8 and TRBJ1-1; D is unresolved. In germline, CDR1 is SGHVS, CDR2 FQNEAQ. CDR3 length: 15 amino acids. V lost 2 bases and J 1 base, leaving 11 bases between the germline ends. The CDR3 reads CASSLLPSPNTEAFF. CDR3 DNA sequence: TGTGCCAGCAGCTTACTGCCCAGCCCGAACACTGAAGCTTTCTTT.

This clonotype was recorded at least ten times. The chain combines TRBV12-3 or TRBV12-4 with TRBJ2-1, with 7 bases identical to TRBD2. The CDR3 is 14 amino acids. V lost 7 bases and J lost 4; bases outside the gene matches: 7. CDR3 region: CASNLADLYNEQFF. The CDR3 DNA is TGTGCCAGCAATCTAGCGGACCTATACAATGAGCAGTTCTTC.

This clonotype appeared many times. This chain uses TRBV20-1 with TRBJ2-1, with 9 bases aligning to TRBD2. This CDR3 is built from 14 residues. V shed 5 bases, J shed 8 bases, and the junction held 10 bases outside the gene matches. Germline assignment: CDR1 DFQATT and CDR2 SNEGSKA (reference sequence). The CDR3 loop is CSAGDWAGGDEQFF. The CDR3 DNA reads TGCAGTGCTGGGGACTGGGCGGGAGGGGATGAGCAGTTCTTC.

This clonotype was counted a few times. The J gene is TRBJ1-2, the V gene TRBV4-3; no reliable D call. The V and J ends lost 1 base and 4 bases respectively, with 13 bases between them. There are 15 residues in the CDR3. Germline CDR1 and CDR2: LGHNA and YSLEER. The CDR3 nucleotides read TGCGCCAGCAGCCAAGCCAGGACGGACGTCTATGGCTACACCTTC. This sequence encodes CASSQARTDVYGYTF.

This clonotype was counted once. The J gene is TRBJ2-1, the V gene TRBV24-1, with D possibly matching TRBD2 (6 bases). With 6 bases removed from V and 8 bases from J, the gap between germline ends came to 13 bases. The germline V gene encodes CDR1 KGHDR and CDR2 SFDVKD. The CDR3 is 13 residues long. The CDR3 sequence: CATSRAGIDEQFF. The CDR3 DNA reads TGTGCCACCAGTCGGGCGGGGATCGATGAGCAGTTCTTC.

This clonotype was seen once. The rearrangement joins TRBV12-3 or TRBV12-4 to TRBJ1-1; no clear D. The CDR3 loop spans 12 amino acids. V was shortened by 2 bases and J by 5 bases, with 6 bases between the two germline ends. This CDR3 is CASSLFGTEAFF. The CDR3, as DNA: TGTGCCAGCAGTTTATTTGGGACTGAAGCTTTCTTT.

The chain is built from TRBV9 and TRBJ2-1; TRBD2 might be the D (6 bases). The ends were cut back, 2 bases at V and 9 bases at J, with 18 bases in the middle. The germline V gene encodes CDR1 SGDLS and CDR2 YYNGEE. The CDR3 runs to 15 residues. The CDR3 spells CASSVGGVRVGEQFF. DNA for the CDR3: TGTGCCAGCAGCGTTGGCGGGGTTAGGGTGGGTGAGCAGTTCTTC. Full variable domain (missing parts from reference TRBV9 and TRBJ2-1): DSGVTQTPKHLITATGQRVTLRCSPRSGDLSVYWYQQSLDQGLQFLIQYYNGEERAKGNILERFSAQQFPDLHSELNLSSLELGDSALYFCASSVGGVRVGEQFFGPGTRLTVL.

This clonotype appeared many times. This chain's CDR3 is CRLAGVRSYNEQFF. The CDR3 nucleotides are TGCAGGCTAGCGGGAGTAAGGTCCTACAATGAGCAGTTCTTC. The chain joins TRBV20-1 to TRBJ2-1, with 10 bases matching TRBD2. In germline, CDR1 is DFQATT, CDR2 SNEGSKA (reference sequence). CDR3 length: 14 residues.

The sample holds many counts of this clonotype. The chain joins TRBV18 to TRBJ1-4; D gene unclear. This CDR3 contains 15 residues. V gave up 5 bases and J gave up 0 bases, with 10 bases separating them. CDR1 is KGHSH and CDR2 is LQKENI in the germline V gene. CDR3 amino acids: CASSTDGATNEKLFF. As DNA, the CDR3 is TGTGCCAGCTCAACCGACGGTGCAACTAATGAAAAACTGTTTTTT.

This clonotype was detected many times. This chain links TRBV7-9 with TRBJ2-7; maybe TRBD2 (6 bases). V was shortened by 4 bases and J by 6 bases, with 10 bases between the two germline ends. The CDR3 runs 12 residues. CDR1 SEHNR and CDR2 FQNEAQ come from the germline V gene (reference sequence). Here the CDR3 reads CASSSVGGEQYF. For the CDR3, the DNA is TGTGCCAGCAGCTCGGTGGGAGGCGAGCAGTACTTC.

This clonotype was seen repeatedly, ten times or more. The CDR3 region is CASQPAVYNEQFF. Here the CDR3 DNA reads TGTGCCAGCCAACCTGCGGTCTACAATGAGCAGTTCTTC. The V gene is TRBV6-2 or TRBV6-3, the J gene TRBJ2-1; D is unclear. Germline CDR1 MNHEY, CDR2 SVGEGT. The CDR3 length is 13 residues. Trimming took 8 bases from V and 3 from J, leaving 11 bases between them.

In its sample, this clonotype was seen many times. The V gene is TRBV28, the J gene TRBJ1-2, with a possible D match to TRBD1 (6 bases). This CDR3 region has 16 residues. With 0 bases removed from V and 4 bases from J, the gap between germline ends came to 15 bases. CDR1 is MDHEN and CDR2 is SYDVKM in the germline V gene. CDR3 DNA: TGTGCCAGCAGTTTATGGGGGGCGCGGGACGGCTATGGCTACACCTTC. Residues: CASSLWGARDGYGYTF.

In its sample, this clonotype was seen many times. J is TRBJ2-1 and V is TRBV28; 7 bases are shared with TRBD2. This CDR3 is 12 amino acids long. Germline loops: CDR1 MDHEN, CDR2 SYDVKM. This CDR3 is CASGNSYNEQFF. The CDR3 nucleotides are TGTGCGAGCGGGAACTCCTACAATGAGCAGTTCTTC.

This clonotype came up many times. The chain is built from TRBV3-1 and TRBJ2-7, with a tentative D call TRBD2 (6 bases). This CDR3 has 13 residues. CDR1 LGHDT and CDR2 YNNKEL come from the germline V gene (reference sequence). The V end lost 4 bases, the J end lost 7 bases, and 14 bases lay between the germline ends. CDR3 DNA: TGTGCCAGCAGCCTGGGCCCCGGGGGAGAGCAGTACTTC. As protein: CASSLGPGGEQYF.

This clonotype was counted many times. The chain couples TRBV6-1 to TRBJ2-4; D gene uncertain. CDR3 length equals 14 residues. Trimming removed 6 bases from V and 0 bases from J, with 9 bases in between. Germline-derived CDR1 and CDR2 are MNHNS and SASEGT. CDR3 region: CASSGFLAKNIQYF. The CDR3 nucleotides are TGTGCCAGCAGCGGCTTTCTAGCCAAAAACATTCAGTACTTC.

This chain uses TRBV20-1 with TRBJ2-3; 8 bases agree with TRBD2. The germline CDR1 and CDR2 sequences are DFQATT and SNEGSKA (reference sequence). Germline trimming cut 3 bases from V and 7 bases from J; bases unmatched to any gene: 12. The CDR3 sequence is 15 residues long. The CDR3 loop is CSASGGYSGSYTQYF. The CDR3 coding sequence is TGCAGTGCTAGCGGCGGGTACAGCGGGAGTTATACGCAGTATTTT.

There are a few counts of this clonotype. The V and J genes are TRBV3-1 and TRBJ1-4; 8 bases fit TRBD1. Unmatched junction bases numbered 6, after V lost 4 bases and J lost 11 bases. Germline values: CDR1 LGHDT, CDR2 YNNKEL (reference sequence). The CDR3 sequence is 13 residues long. The CDR3 is CASSPQGGDKLFF. DNA of the CDR3: TGTGCCAGCAGCCCACAGGGGGGGGATAAACTGTTTTTT.

This clonotype was seen many times. V is TRBV7-2 and J is TRBJ2-7; TRBD1 aligns across 10 bases. The CDR3 extends over 15 amino acids. The V and J ends lost 1 base and 6 bases, in that order; junction bases with no gene match: 6. Germline assignment: CDR1 SGHTA and CDR2 FQGNSA. The chain's CDR3 is CASSLEGQGLGEQYF. CDR3 nucleotide sequence: TGTGCCAGCAGCTTAGAGGGACAGGGGTTAGGCGAGCAGTACTTC.

This clonotype was counted at least ten times. The gene calls are TRBV27 and TRBJ1-1; unclear D gene. CDR1 is MNHEY and CDR2 is SMNVEV in the germline V gene (reference sequence). This CDR3 comprises 15 residues. Trimming removed 3 bases at V and 5 bases at J, with 16 bases between. The CDR3: CASSLGLGRDTEAFF. The CDR3 nucleotides are TGTGCCAGCAGTTTGGGCCTGGGAAGGGATACTGAAGCTTTCTTT.

This rearrangement joins TRBV11-2 to TRBJ2-1; perhaps TRBD2 as D (7 bases). This CDR3 spans 15 amino acids. V was pared by 6 bases and J by 2 bases, with 14 bases between. Germline V CDR1 and CDR2: SGHAT, FQNNGV. CDR3 coding DNA: TGTGCCAGCAGGAAGGGGGGGGTAACCTACAATGAGCAGTTCTTC. This translates into CASRKGGVTYNEQFF. The full variable domain, completed using reference TRBV11-2 and TRBJ2-1, is EAGVAQSPRYKIIEKRQSVAFWCNPISGHATLYWYQQILGQGPKLLIQFQNNGVVDDSQLPKDRFSAERLKGVDSTLKIQPAKLEDSAVYLCASRKGGVTYNEQFFGPGTRLTVL.

The chain recombines TRBV3-1 with TRBJ2-6; D possibly corresponds to TRBD1 (6 bases). The CDR3 consists of 16 residues. Trimming stripped 7 bases from V and 1 base from J, with 14 bases between. The germline gives CDR1 LGHDT, CDR2 YNNKEL (reference sequence). CDR3 in DNA: TGTGCCAGCACCATCCTAGGGGGATCTGGGGCCAACGTCCTGACTTTC. The encoded protein is CASTILGGSGANVLTF.

This clonotype occurred many times. The chain couples TRBV11-2 to TRBJ1-4; possible D gene TRBD1, 6 bases. The CDR3 consists of 14 residues. CDR1 is SGHAT and CDR2 is FQNNGV in the germline V gene. Trimming removed 3 bases from V and 4 bases from J, with 9 bases in between. DNA of the CDR3: TGTGCCAGCAGCTTTACAGGGTTTAATGAAAAACTGTTTTTT. It encodes CASSFTGFNEKLFF.

This chain connects TRBV19 to TRBJ1-3, with a tentative D call TRBD1 (6 bases). Germline CDR1 is LNHDA and CDR2 is SQIVND (reference sequence). This CDR3 comprises 16 residues. V lost 4 bases and J 2 bases, leaving 15 bases between the germline ends. The CDR3 sequence is CASSKDGEGAGNTIYF. Written as DNA, the CDR3 is TGTGCCAGTAGTAAAGACGGAGAGGGGGCTGGAAACACCATATATTTT.

This clonotype was counted ten times or more. The chain has TRBV7-9 and TRBJ2-1; no firm D call. V was shortened by 5 bases and J by 2 bases, with 13 bases between the two germline ends. Per germline, CDR1 SEHNR and CDR2 FQNEAQ (reference sequence). The CDR3 spans 15 residues. CDR3 in amino acids: CASSPPPVAYNEQFF. DNA for the CDR3: TGTGCCAGCAGCCCCCCCCCGGTAGCCTACAATGAGCAGTTCTTC.

J is TRBJ1-1 and V is TRBV4-1; the D is unclear. The CDR3 is made up of 14 amino acids. Trimming shortened V by 4 bases and J by 1 base, and 10 bases separated the two germline ends. Germline-derived CDR1 and CDR2 are MGHRA and YSYEKL. In nucleotides, the CDR3 is TGCGCCAGCAGCCTGGGTTTTGGGAACACTGAAGCTTTCTTT. It specifies CASSLGFGNTEAFF.

This clonotype was counted between two and nine times. The chain recombines TRBV5-1 with TRBJ2-5; TRBD2 aligns across 11 bases. The CDR3 is 15 residues long. After removal of 6 bases from V and 2 bases from J, the junction contained 6 bases not matched to a gene. CDR1 and CDR2 (germline): SGHRS, YFSETQ. CDR3 sequence reads: CASTSTSGGQETQYF. The DNA of the CDR3 is TGCGCCAGCACCTCCACTAGCGGGGGACAAGAGACCCAGTACTTC.